This T cell receptor (beta chain) was observed in a study of cytomegalovirus exposure and HLA in healthy donors. Study conclusions and caveats: Later analysis demonstrated an association between a missense DCLRE1C variant and TCR beta V- and J-gene trimming. Several of the most significant clusters appeared, in a later analysis, to be linked to common viral pathogens. A reported reduction in N-insertions relative to the approximately 600-donor mean was seen in an Asian-associated ancestry cluster in a later analysis.

Trimming stripped 4 bases from V and 3 bases from J, with 13 bases between. The CDR3 is 14 residues long. Germline V lookup: CDR1 SNHLY, CDR2 FYNNEI. It was with 60 Vbeta and 13 Jbeta primers that the PCR ran. Produced via immunoSEQ multiplex PCR; TCRdb's table is partial and in-frame only. The table shows 70,000 to 80,000 clones, with 78% occurring only once. A note on this clone: Its antigen is undetermined.

Donors were nominally healthy when sampled, though unrecorded immune exposures were likely. Sequenced: PBMCs. The sequence was collected from a woman between 40 and 50 years old in good health and CMV-seropositive. V gene TRBV2 combines with J gene TRBJ2-7, with a weak D call TRBD1 (5 bases). Here the CDR3 reads CASSVQGRSYEQYF. The DNA of the CDR3 is TGTGCCAGCAGTGTGCAGGGTAGGAGCTACGAGCAGTACTTC.